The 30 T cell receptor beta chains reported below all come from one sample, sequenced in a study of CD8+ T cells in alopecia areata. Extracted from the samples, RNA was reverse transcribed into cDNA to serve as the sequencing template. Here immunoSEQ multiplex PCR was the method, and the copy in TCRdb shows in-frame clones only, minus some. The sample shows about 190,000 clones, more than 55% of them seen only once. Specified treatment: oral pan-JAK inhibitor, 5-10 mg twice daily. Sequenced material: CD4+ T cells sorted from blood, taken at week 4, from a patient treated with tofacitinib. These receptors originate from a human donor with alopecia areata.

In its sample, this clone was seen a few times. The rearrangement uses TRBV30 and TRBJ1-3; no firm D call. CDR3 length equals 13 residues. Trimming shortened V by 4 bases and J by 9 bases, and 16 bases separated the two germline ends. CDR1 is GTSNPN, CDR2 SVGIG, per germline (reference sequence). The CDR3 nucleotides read TGTGCCTGGATTAGGGCACAGTCGGGCACCATATATTTT. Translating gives CAWIRAQSGTIYF.

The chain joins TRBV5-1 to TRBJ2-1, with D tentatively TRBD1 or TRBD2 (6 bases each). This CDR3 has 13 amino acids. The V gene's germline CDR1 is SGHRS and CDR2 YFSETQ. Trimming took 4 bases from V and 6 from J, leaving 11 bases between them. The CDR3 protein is CASSLRGANEQFF. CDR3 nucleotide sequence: TGCGCCAGCAGCCTGAGGGGGGCCAATGAGCAGTTCTTC.

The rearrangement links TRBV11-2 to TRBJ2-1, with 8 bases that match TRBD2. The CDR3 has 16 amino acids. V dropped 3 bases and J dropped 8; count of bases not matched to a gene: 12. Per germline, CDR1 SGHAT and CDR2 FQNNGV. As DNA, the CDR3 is TGTGCCAGCAGCTTTCGCCACAGCGGGAGAGTCCATGAGCAGTTCTTC. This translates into CASSFRHSGRVHEQFF. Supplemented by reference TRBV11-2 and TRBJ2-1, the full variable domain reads EAGVAQSPRYKIIEKRQSVAFWCNPISGHATLYWYQQILGQGPKLLIQFQNNGVVDDSQLPKDRFSAERLKGVDSTLKIQPAKLEDSAVYLCASSFRHSGRVHEQFFGPGTRLTVL.

The chain's CDR3 is CASSRRGGETQYF. The CDR3 nucleotides are TGTGCCAGCAGTCGGAGGGGTGGAGAGACCCAGTACTTC. The rearrangement uses TRBV6-6 and TRBJ2-5; D perhaps matches TRBD2 (6 bases). V lost 5 bases and J lost 4, with 11 bases in between. Germline CDR1 is MNHNY and CDR2 is SVGAGI (reference sequence). The CDR3 spans 13 residues.

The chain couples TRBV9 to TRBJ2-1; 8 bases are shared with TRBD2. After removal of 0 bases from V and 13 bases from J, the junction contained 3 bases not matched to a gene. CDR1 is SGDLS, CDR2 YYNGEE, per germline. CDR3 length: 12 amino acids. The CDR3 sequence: CASSVVAGSQFF. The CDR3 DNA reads TGTGCCAGCAGCGTAGTAGCGGGGTCCCAGTTCTTC.

The CDR3 is CASSLGYGGSDEQYF. The CDR3 DNA is TGTGCCAGCAGTTTGGGCTACGGGGGTTCCGACGAGCAGTACTTC. V gene TRBV27 combines with J gene TRBJ2-7; D perhaps matches TRBD2 (6 bases). The CDR3 spans 15 residues. Between the trimmed V and J ends, which lost 3 bases and 5 bases, there was a span of 17 bases. CDR1 and CDR2 from the germline V gene are MNHEY and SMNVEV (reference sequence).

The CDR3 loop reads CASTHGTGVGETQYF. The CDR3 nucleotides read TGCGCCAGCACCCACGGGACAGGGGTTGGAGAGACCCAGTACTTC. V is TRBV5-1 and J is TRBJ2-5; 10 bases are shared with TRBD1. Trimming took 6 bases from V and 4 from J; bases not matched to a gene: 9. This CDR3 contains 15 residues. The V gene's germline CDR1 is SGHRS and CDR2 YFSETQ.

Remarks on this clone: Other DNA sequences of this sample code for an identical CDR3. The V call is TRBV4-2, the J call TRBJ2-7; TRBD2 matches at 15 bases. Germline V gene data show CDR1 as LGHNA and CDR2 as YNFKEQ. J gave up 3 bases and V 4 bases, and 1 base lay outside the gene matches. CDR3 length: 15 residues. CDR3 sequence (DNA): TGTGCCAGCAGCCTGGGACTAGCGGGAGGCTACGAGCAGTACTTC. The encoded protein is CASSLGLAGGYEQYF.

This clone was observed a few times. CDR3 in amino acids: CSVDRDRVDETQYF. The CDR3 DNA reads TGCAGCGTTGACAGGGACAGGGTAGATGAGACCCAGTACTTC. V is TRBV29-1 and J is TRBJ2-5; 9 bases agree with TRBD1. Germline loops: CDR1 SQVTM, CDR2 ANQGSEA. Trimming cost V 3 bases and J 5 bases; bases outside gene matches: 7. The CDR3 length is 14 residues.

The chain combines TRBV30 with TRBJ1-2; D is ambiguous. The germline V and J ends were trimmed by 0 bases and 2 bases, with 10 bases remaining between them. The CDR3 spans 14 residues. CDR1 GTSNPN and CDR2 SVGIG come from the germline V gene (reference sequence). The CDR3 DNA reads TGTGCCTGGAGTGTAGTTCCTTCAAACTATGGCTACACCTTC. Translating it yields CAWSVVPSNYGYTF.

The CDR3 sequence: CAWNSAVYTDTQYF. In DNA, the CDR3 is TGTGCCTGGAATTCGGCAGTTTACACAGATACGCAGTATTTT. The chain joins TRBV30 to TRBJ2-3; D uncertain. This CDR3 region has 14 residues. The germline gives CDR1 GTSNPN, CDR2 SVGIG (reference sequence). Trimming pared 4 bases from V and 2 bases from J, leaving 13 bases between.

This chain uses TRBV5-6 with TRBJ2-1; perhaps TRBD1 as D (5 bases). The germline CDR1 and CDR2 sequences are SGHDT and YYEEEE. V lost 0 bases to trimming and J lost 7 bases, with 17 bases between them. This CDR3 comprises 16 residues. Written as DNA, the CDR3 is TGTGCCAGCAGCTTGGTGGCCATCTCGAAGGGGAATGAGCAGTTCTTC. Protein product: CASSLVAISKGNEQFF.

This CDR3 reads CASSAGTSGDYEQYF. The CDR3 DNA follows: TGCGCCAGCAGCGCGGGGACTAGCGGAGACTACGAGCAGTACTTC. The chain couples TRBV5-1 to TRBJ2-7, with 11 bases identical to TRBD2. The ends lost 4 bases at V and 3 bases at J; junction bases unmatched: 6. CDR1 and CDR2 (germline): SGHRS, YFSETQ. The CDR3 is 15 amino acids. The full variable domain, completed using reference TRBV5-1 and TRBJ2-7, is KAGVTQTPRYLIKTRGQQVTLSCSPISGHRSVSWYQQTPGQGLQFLFEYFSETQRNKGNFPGRFSGRQFSNSRSEMNVSTLELGDSALYLCASSAGTSGDYEQYFGPGTRLTVT.

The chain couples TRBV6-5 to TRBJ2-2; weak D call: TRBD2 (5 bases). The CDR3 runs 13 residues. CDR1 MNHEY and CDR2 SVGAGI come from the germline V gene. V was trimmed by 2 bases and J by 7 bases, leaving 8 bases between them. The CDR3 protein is CASSYGRGGELFF. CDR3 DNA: TGTGCCAGCAGTTACGGTCGGGGCGGGGAGCTGTTTTTT.

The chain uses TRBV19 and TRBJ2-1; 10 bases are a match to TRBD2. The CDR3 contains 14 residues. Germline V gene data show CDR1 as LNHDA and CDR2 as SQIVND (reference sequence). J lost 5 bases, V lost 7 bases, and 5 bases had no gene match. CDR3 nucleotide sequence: TGTGCCAGTAATCTCCTAGCGGGAGACAATGAGCAGTTCTTC. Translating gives CASNLLAGDNEQFF.

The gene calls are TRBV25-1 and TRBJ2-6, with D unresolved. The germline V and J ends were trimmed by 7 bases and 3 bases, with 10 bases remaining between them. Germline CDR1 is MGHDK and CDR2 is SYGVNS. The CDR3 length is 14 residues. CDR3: CASTSVGGANVLTF. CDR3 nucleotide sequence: TGTGCCAGCACCTCTGTTGGTGGGGCCAACGTCCTGACTTTC.

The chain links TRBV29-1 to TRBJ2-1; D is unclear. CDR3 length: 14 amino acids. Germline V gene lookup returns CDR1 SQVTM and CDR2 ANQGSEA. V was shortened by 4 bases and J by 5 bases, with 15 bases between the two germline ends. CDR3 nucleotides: TGCAGCGTTGGTTTTGGGCGGAGCAACAATGAGCAGTTCTTC. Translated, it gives CSVGFGRSNNEQFF.

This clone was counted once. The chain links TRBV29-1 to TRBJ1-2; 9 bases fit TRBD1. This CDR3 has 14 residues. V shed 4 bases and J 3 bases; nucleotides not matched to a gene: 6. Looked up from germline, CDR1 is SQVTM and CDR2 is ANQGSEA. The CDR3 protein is CSVVRDRVDYGYTF. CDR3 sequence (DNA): TGCAGCGTTGTGAGGGACAGGGTCGACTATGGCTACACCTTC.

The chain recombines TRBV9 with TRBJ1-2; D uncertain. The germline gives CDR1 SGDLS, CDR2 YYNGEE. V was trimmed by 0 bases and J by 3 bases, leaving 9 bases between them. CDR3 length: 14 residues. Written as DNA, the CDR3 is TGTGCCAGCAGCGTAGACTGGAACGACTATGGCTACACCTTC. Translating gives CASSVDWNDYGYTF.

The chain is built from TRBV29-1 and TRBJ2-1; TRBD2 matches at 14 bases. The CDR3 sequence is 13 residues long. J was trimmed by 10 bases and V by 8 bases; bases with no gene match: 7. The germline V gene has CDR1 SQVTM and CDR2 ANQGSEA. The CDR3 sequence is CSLWTSGRKEQFF. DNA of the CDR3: TGCAGCCTTTGGACTAGCGGGAGGAAGGAGCAGTTCTTC.

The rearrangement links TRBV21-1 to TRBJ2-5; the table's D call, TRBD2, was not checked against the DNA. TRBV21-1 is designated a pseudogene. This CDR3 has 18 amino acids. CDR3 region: CASSAYLAGGPGGETQYF. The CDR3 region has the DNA TGTGCCAGCAGCGCGTATCTAGCGGGAGGACCCGGCGGAGAGACCCAGTACTTC.

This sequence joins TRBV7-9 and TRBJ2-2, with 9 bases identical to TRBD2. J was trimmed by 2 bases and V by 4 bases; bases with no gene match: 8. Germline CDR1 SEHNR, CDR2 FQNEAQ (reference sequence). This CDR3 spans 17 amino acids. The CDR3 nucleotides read TGTGCCAGCAGCTCACCAAGACTAGCGGACAACACCGGGGAGCTGTTTTTT. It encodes CASSSPRLADNTGELFF.

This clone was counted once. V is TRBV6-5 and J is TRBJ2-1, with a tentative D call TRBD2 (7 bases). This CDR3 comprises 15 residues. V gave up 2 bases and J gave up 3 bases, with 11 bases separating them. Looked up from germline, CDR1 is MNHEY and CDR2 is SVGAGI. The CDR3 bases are TGTGCCAGCAGTTACCGGGGGGCTGGCTACAATGAGCAGTTCTTC. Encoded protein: CASSYRGAGYNEQFF.

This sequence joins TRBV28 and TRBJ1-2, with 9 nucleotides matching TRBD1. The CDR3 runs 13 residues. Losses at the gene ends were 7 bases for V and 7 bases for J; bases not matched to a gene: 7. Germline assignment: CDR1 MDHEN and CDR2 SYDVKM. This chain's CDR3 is CASKSTGGGGYTF. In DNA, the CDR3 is TGTGCCAGCAAGAGCACAGGGGGCGGTGGCTACACCTTC.

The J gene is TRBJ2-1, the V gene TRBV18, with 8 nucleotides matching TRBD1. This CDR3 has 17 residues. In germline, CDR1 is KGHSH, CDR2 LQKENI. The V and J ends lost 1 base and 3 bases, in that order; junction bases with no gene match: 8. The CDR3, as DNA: TGTGCCAGCTCACCACTGGGCGGACAGGGCCTCTACAATGAGCAGTTCTTC. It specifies CASSPLGGQGLYNEQFF.

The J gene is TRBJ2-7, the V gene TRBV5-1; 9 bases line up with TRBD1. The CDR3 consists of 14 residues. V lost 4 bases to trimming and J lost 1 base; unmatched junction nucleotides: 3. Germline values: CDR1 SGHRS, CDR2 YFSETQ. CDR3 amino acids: CASSQGQGSYEQYF. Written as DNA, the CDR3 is TGCGCCAGCAGCCAGGGACAGGGTTCCTACGAGCAGTACTTC.

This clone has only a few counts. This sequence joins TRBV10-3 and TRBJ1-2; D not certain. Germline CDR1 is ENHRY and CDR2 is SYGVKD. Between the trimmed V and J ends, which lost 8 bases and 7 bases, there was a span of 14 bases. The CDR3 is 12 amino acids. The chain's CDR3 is CAISDNRGGYTF. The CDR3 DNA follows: TGTGCCATCTCCGACAATCGGGGTGGCTACACCTTC.

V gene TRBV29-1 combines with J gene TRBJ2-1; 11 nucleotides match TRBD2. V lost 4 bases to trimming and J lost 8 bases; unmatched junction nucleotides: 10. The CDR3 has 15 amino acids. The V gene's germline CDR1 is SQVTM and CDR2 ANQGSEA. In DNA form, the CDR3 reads TGCAGCGTTGTCTCTAGCGGGAGGTACCCCTATGAGCAGTTCTTC. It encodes CSVVSSGRYPYEQFF.

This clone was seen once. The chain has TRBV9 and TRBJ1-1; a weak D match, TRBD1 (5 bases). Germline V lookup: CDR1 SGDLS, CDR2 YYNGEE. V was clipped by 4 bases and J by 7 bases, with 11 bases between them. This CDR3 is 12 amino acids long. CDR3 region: CASSPPGVEAFF. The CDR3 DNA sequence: TGTGCCAGCAGCCCCCCGGGGGTTGAAGCTTTCTTT.

As DNA, the CDR3 is TGTGCCAGCAGCCGGGGACTAGCGAGTAGCTCTGGGGCCAACGTCCTGACTTTC. Translating it yields CASSRGLASSSGANVLTF. This chain joins TRBV4-2 and TRBJ2-6, with 10 bases that match TRBD2. Germline V gene lookup returns CDR1 LGHNA and CDR2 YNFKEQ. V dropped 4 bases and J dropped 0; count of bases not matched to a gene: 6. The CDR3 spans 18 residues.